Included here is one T cell receptor (beta chain) sequence, with context. This clonotype was detected a few times. Its antigen has not been determined. No base quality values were provided; no much bigger clone lies one nucleotide off. The source of the sample is a study of T cell repertoires in cytomegalovirus infection (dated by TCRdb to about 2019). In the study overall: The HLA type of each donor mattered for the analysis, because public TCR beta signatures pointed to carriage of CMV infection along with the matching HLA type.

The sequencer was an Illumina HiSeq 1500. Through fastp at Q25 and MiXCR, TCRdb rebuilt clones from the public reads, retaining in-frame beta chains. Rows are combined by CDR3 protein, so each entry shows the most common genes and DNA. The sample yields 150,000 to 200,000 distinct CDR3 sequences; roughly 17% were counted once. 18% of the sample goes to the ten largest clones. Including the terminal cysteine and phenylalanine, the CDR3 comprises 18 residues. The only DNA kept is the CDR3, 54 bases in frame from the first base. Ends trimmed: V by 4 bases, J by 2 bases; bases unmatched to a gene: 13. CDR1 and CDR2 are drawn from the germline V gene: MDHEN, SYDVKM. Overall study results and their limits: The ex vivo response was dominated by HLA-C-restricted CMV-specific TCR beta clonotypes, which also provided the single most frequent clonotype in two of eight donors. In both this cohort and an independent roughly 350-donor cohort, the cumulative frequency of public TCR beta family members distinguished carriers of CMV infection plus the relevant HLA type.

The sequence was collected from a human donor in good health (CMV status not recorded). Some clones in this sample may be carry-over from other donors' samples. Recombination connected TRBV28 to TRBJ2-7; TRBD2 agrees with 11 junctional bases. What was sequenced was CD8+ T cells from PBMCs. This receptor has the CDR3 CASSSTDYRGLAAYEQYF. The DNA sequence is as follows: TGTGCCAGCAGTTCGACCGATTATAGGGGACTAGCGGCCTACGAGCAGTACTTC.